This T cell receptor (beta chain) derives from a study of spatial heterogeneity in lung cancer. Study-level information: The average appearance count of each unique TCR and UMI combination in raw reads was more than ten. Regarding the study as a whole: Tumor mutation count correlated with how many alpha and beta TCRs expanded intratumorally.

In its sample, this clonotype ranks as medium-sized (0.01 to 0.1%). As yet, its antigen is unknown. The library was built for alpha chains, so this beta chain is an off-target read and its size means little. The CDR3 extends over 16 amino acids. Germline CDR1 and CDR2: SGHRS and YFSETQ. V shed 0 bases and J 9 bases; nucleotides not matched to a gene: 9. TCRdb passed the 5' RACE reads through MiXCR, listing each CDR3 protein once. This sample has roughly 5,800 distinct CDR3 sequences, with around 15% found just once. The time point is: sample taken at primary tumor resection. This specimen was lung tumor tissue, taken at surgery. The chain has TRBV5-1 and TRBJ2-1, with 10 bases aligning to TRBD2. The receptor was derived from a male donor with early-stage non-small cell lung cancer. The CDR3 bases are TGCGCCAGCAGCTTGGTGTCTCCTAGCGGGAGCACTGAGCAGTTCTTC. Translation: CASSLVSPSGSTEQFF.